This record looks at one T cell receptor beta chain sequence and its context. The data are from a study of blood T cell repertoires in COVID-19. Across about two dozen US areas, participants ranged in age from roughly 18 to 95 years. Per the study methods: Amplification of reference gene primers was used by the study to estimate nucleated cell counts. The method was immunoSEQ multiplex PCR; TCRdb's version includes in-frame clones alone and lacks a portion of them. V, J and clone size derive from that table, while D and trimming were established from the DNA sequence. The data contain over 150,000 clones, around 87% of them singletons. Germline loops: CDR1 SEHNR, CDR2 FQNEAQ (reference sequence). V dropped 1 base and J dropped 2; count of bases not matched to a gene: 4. The CDR3 is 16 residues long.

The sequenced material came from PBMCs or T cells enriched from blood (not recorded which). This chain joins TRBV7-9 and TRBJ1-5, with 8 nucleotides matching TRBD1. The sequence derives from a young woman who had recovered from COVID-19. CDR3 sequence: CASSLVGTGGNQPQHF. DNA for the CDR3: TGTGCCAGCAGCTTAGTGGGGACAGGAGGCAATCAGCCCCAGCATTTT.